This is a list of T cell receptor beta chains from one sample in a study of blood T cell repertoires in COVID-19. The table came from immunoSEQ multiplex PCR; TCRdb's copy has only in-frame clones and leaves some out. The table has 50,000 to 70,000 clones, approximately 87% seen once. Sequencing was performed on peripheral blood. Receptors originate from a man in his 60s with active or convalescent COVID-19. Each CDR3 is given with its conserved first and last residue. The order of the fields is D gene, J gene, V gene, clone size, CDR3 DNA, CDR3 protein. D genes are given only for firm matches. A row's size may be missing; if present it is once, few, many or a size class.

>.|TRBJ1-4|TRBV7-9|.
TGTGCCAGCAGCCCCCGGCGGGGATCTAATGAAAAACTGTTTTTT
CASSPRRGSNEKLFF
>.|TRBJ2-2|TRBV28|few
TGTGCCAGCAACCGCATAGTGAACACCGGGGAGCTGTTTTTT
CASNRIVNTGELFF
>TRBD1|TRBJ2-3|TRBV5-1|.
TGCGCCAGCAGCCGGGACAGAAGCACAGATACGCAGTATTTT
CASSRDRSTDTQYF
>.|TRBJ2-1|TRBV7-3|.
TGTGCCAGCAGCCCAAACTCGGGAGACTACAATGAGCAGTTCTTC
CASSPNSGDYNEQFF
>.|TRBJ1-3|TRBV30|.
TGTGCCTGGAGTGGGGGCCGCGGTGGAAACACCATATATTTT
CAWSGGRGGNTIYF
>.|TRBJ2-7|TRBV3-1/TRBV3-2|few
TGTGCCAGCAGCCAAGTTTCCCTAGCAGACCCCTACGAGCAGTACTTC
CASSQVSLADPYEQYF
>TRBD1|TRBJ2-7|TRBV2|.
TGTGCCAGCGAATACAACAGGGGGTACGAGCAGTACTTC
CASEYNRGYEQYF
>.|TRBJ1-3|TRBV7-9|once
TGTGCCAGCAGCTTAGGAAGGGCGGGAGGAAACACCATATATTTT
CASSLGRAGGNTIYF
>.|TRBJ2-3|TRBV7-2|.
TGTGCCAGCAGCTCCACCTCTACAGGGATCACAGATACGCAGTATTTT
CASSSTSTGITDTQYF
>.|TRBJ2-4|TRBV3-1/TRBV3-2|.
TGTGCCAGCAGCCACGGGGAGCTAGCCAAAAACATTCAGTACTTC
CASSHGELAKNIQYF
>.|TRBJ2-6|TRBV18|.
TGTGCCAGCTCACCGTTGGGACAAACTTCTGGGGCCAACGTCCTGACTTTC
CASSPLGQTSGANVLTF
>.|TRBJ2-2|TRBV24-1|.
TGTGCCACCAGTGATAACAGGGGAGGCACCGGGGAGCTGTTTTTT
CATSDNRGGTGELFF
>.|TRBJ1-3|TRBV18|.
TGTGCCAGCTCACCTAGTATTGACTCTGGAAACACCATATATTTT
CASSPSIDSGNTIYF
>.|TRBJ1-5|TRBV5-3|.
TGTGCCAGAAGCTTGCACAGGGTCAGCTATAGCAATCAGCCCCAGCATTTT
CARSLHRVSYSNQPQHF
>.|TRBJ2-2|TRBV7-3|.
TGTGCCAGCAGCCTCAACGGGGGGGAGCTGTTTTTT
CASSLNGGELFF
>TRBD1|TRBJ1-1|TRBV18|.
TGTGCCAGCTCTCGGCAGGGGGCCAGTTCGAACACTGAAGCTTTCTTT
CASSRQGASSNTEAFF
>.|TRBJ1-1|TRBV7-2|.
TGTGCCAGCAGCGCACAGGGTATGCGCACTGAAGCTTTCTTT
CASSAQGMRTEAFF
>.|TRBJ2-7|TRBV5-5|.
TGTGCCAGCAGTTTACGTAGGGAAGGGGGCTCCTACGAGCAGTACTTC
CASSLRREGGSYEQYF
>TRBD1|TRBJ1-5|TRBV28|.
TGTGCCAGCAGTTTAGGGACAGGCCGGTTAATTCACCAGCCCCAGCATTTT
CASSLGTGRLIHQPQHF
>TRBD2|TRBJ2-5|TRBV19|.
TGTGCCAGTAGTAGGGGGAGAGTAGCGGGTCTCGCGGGGGAGACCCAGTACTTC
CASSRGRVAGLAGETQYF
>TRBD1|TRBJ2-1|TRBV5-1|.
TGCGCCAGCAGCTTGCGTTTTGGGACAGGGGAAGGCAATGAGCAGTTCTTC
CASSLRFGTGEGNEQFF
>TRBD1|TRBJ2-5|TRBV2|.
TGTGCCAGCAGAGCCGGGACAGGGGGCCTGGGGGAGACCCAGTACTTC
CASRAGTGGLGETQYF
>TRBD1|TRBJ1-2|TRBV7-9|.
TGTGCCAGCAGCTTAGGGGACAGGCGTTATGGCTACACCTTC
CASSLGDRRYGYTF
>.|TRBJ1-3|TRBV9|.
TGTGCCAGCAGCGTAGGGCAGGCCTACTCTGGAAACACCATATATTTT
CASSVGQAYSGNTIYF
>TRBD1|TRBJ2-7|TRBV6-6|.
TGTGCCAGCAGTTATAGGGGACAGGGCTACGAGCAGTACTTC
CASSYRGQGYEQYF
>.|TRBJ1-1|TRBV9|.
TGTGCCAGCAGCGTTCAGGTGACCAACACTGAAGCTTTCTTT
CASSVQVTNTEAFF
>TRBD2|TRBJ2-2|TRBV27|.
TGTGCCAGCACCACCGTACTAGCGGGGTATACCAGGACCGGGGAGCTGTTTTTT
CASTTVLAGYTRTGELFF
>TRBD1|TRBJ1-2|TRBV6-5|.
TGTGCCAGCACCAACAGGGGGCGATACTATGGCTACACCTTC
CASTNRGRYYGYTF
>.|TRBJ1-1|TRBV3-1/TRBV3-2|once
TGTGCCAGCAGCCAAGGGCTAGGAGTTCACACTGAAGCTTTCTTT
CASSQGLGVHTEAFF